This is a list of T cell receptor beta chains from one sample in a study of blood T cells in healthy people across ages. One entry per CDR3 protein, called by TCRdb with MiXCR from the 5' RACE reads. The table records about 780,000 distinct CDR3 sequences, 35% to 60% of them present only once. Sequencing input: blood. The receptors were gathered from a man older than 75 in good health. Both conserved end residues are part of each CDR3. For some rows the clone size is stated as once, few or many, or as a class when expanded; others skip it.

j_gene	v_gene	abundance	CDR3aa
TRBJ2-7	TRBV6-2/TRBV6-3	few	CASSYSGDWGQYF
TRBJ2-5	TRBV9	once	CASSATSGEETQYF
TRBJ2-7	TRBV9	-	CASSLTPGQTYEQYF
TRBJ2-1	TRBV10-3	few	CAISVGGPRNEQFF
TRBJ2-5	TRBV7-7	-	CASSLGPASGQETQYF
TRBJ2-1	TRBV29-1	few	CSVVTAYNEQFF
TRBJ2-7	TRBV29-1	-	CSVEVLTYNEQYF
TRBJ2-5	TRBV20-1	-	CSADGTNQETQYF
TRBJ1-2	TRBV11-2	-	CASNLDGVYGYTF
TRBJ2-7	TRBV13	few	CASSETGPAYEQYF
TRBJ1-2	TRBV6-5	-	CASSKGQLGGYTF
-	TRBV19	few	CASSLTGSRNEQYF
TRBJ2-7	TRBV12-3/TRBV12-4	-	CASSQGDRGYEQYF
TRBJ1-4	TRBV29-1	many	CSVGDSTNEKLFF
TRBJ2-3	TRBV7-2	few	CASSLAGVPTDTQYF
TRBJ2-7	TRBV29-1	many	CSAKDRVDEQYF
TRBJ2-3	TRBV4-3	many	CASSQDEGPDTDTQYF
TRBJ1-5	TRBV20-1	-	CSVPTRTGYQPQHF
TRBJ2-3	TRBV20-1	-	CSARDSQRGTDTQYF
TRBJ2-2	TRBV7-2	few	CASSQFKVGELFF
TRBJ2-3	TRBV13	-	CASSTGTEEDTQYF
TRBJ2-1	TRBV3-1	many	CASSRDRLYNEQFF
TRBJ1-6	TRBV20-1	-	CSARSFNSPLHF
TRBJ2-1	TRBV20-1	-	CSARDEPFDRIRTGEQFF
TRBJ2-1	TRBV29-1	-	CSARLGRVVYNEQFF
TRBJ2-7	TRBV15	-	CATREDRGQLIYIRYF
TRBJ1-5	TRBV3-1	-	CASSQGPSNLPQHF
TRBJ2-7	TRBV28	few	CASSWGPTYEQYF
TRBJ2-2	TRBV12-3/TRBV12-4	-	CASSLDPRGTGELFF